This T cell receptor (beta chain) originates from a study of T cell repertoires in cytomegalovirus infection (dated by TCRdb to about 2019). Study-wide context: Alongside well-studied HLA-B-restricted epitopes, the peptide stimulations were aimed at recently identified HLA-C-restricted CMV epitopes, whose presentation resists viral immunomodulation. Because public TCR beta signatures pointed to carriage of CMV infection together with the matching HLA type, the HLA type of each donor mattered for the analysis.

This clonotype was recorded at least ten times. The target of this receptor is not known. No much larger clone exists at a distance of one base, and base qualities are not known. The sample's treatment or condition label, decoded: in vitro stimulation with specific CMV peptide epitopes to enrich CMV-specific T cells. The CDR3 measures 14 amino acids from cysteine to phenylalanine. Only the CDR3 region is kept as DNA, spanning 42 bases read in frame from base 1. V is shortened by 5 bases, J by 6 bases, and the region joining them spans 17 bases. The germline V gene sets CDR1 to SGHTA and CDR2 to FQGNSA. The reads were generated on an Illumina HiSeq 1500. Starting from the raw public reads, TCRdb applied fastp trimming at Q25, assembled clones with MiXCR and retained in-frame beta chains. Each CDR3 protein gets just one entry, which takes the most common genes and DNA from the rows behind it. The sample table shows about a million distinct CDR3 sequences, and about a third are seen once. 13% of the sample comes from the top ten.

The full study reports these points: The ex vivo response was dominated by HLA-C-restricted CMV-specific TCR beta clonotypes, which also provided the single most frequent clonotype in two of eight donors. Cumulative frequency of public TCR beta family members discriminated carriers of CMV infection plus the relevant HLA type in this cohort and an independent approximately 370-donor cohort.

This TCR came from a human donor in good health (CMV status not recorded). Some clones in this sample may be carry-over from other donors' samples. Material: cultured CD8+ T cells from PBMCs, obtained from culture after CMV antigen stimulation. The sequence is built from TRBV7-2 and TRBJ2-7; TRBD1 is perhaps the D gene, given 6 matching bases. The DNA sequence is TGTGCCAGCAGCGTGACAGTGGGGGCCTCCGAGCAGTACTTC. Translated, it reads CASSVTVGASEQYF.